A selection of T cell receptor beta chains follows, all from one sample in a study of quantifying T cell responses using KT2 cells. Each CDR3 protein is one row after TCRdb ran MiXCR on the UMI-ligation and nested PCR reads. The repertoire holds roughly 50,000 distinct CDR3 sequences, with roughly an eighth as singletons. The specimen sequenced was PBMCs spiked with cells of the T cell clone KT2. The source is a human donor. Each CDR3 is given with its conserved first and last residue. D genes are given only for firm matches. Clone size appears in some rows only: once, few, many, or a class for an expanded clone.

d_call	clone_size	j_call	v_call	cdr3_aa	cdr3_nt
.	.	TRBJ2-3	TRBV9	CASGTLGGATDTQYF	TGTGCCAGCGGGACCTTAGGGGGGGCGACAGATACGCAGTATTTT
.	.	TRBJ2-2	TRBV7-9	CASSPRTVGWELFF	TGTGCCAGCAGCCCGCGGACGGTGGGGTGGGAGCTGTTTTTT
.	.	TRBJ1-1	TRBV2	CASSLQSGGTEAFF	TGTGCCAGCAGTCTTCAGAGCGGTGGAACTGAAGCTTTCTTT
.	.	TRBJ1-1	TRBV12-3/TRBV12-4	CASSLHSNTEAFF	TGTGCCAGCAGTTTACACAGCAACACTGAAGCTTTCTTT
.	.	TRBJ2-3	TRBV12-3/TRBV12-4	CASSLGRKADTQYF	TGTGCCAGCAGCCTCGGGCGGAAGGCAGATACGCAGTATTTT
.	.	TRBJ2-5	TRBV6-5	CASKEGSGRGITQYF	TGTGCCTCCAAGGAGGGAAGCGGGCGGGGTATTACCCAGTACTTC
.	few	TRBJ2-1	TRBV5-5	CASSLDVGDEQFF	TGTGCCAGCAGCTTGGATGTGGGGGATGAGCAGTTCTTC
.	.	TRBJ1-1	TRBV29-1	CSVETAEAFF	TGCAGCGTTGAGACAGCTGAAGCTTTCTTT
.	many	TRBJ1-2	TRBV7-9	CASSLAAGYGYTF	TGTGCCAGCAGCCTGGCGGCAGGGTATGGCTACACCTTC
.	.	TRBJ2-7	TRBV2	CASSASYEQYF	TGTGCCAGCAGTGCGTCCTACGAGCAGTACTTC
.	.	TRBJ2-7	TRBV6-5	CASSYSRGRSEQYF	TGTGCCAGCAGTTACTCAAGGGGTCGGAGCGAGCAGTACTTC
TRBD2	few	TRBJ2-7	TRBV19	CASTPRGLADYEQYF	TGTGCCAGTACCCCCCGCGGACTAGCTGACTACGAGCAGTACTTC
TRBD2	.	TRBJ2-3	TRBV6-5	CASTQSGAGGRTDTQYF	TGTGCCAGCACCCAGAGTGGGGCGGGAGGGAGGACAGATACGCAGTATTTT
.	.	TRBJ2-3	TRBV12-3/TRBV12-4	CASSADRDTQYF	TGTGCCAGCAGTGCCGACAGGGATACGCAGTATTTT
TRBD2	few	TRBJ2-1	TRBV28	CATGLAGSYNEQFF	TGTGCCACCGGACTAGCGGGGTCCTACAATGAGCAGTTCTTC
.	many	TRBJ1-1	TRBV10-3	CAISGRLNTEAFF	TGTGCCATCAGTGGCAGACTGAACACTGAAGCTTTCTTT
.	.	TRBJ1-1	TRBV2	CASSGTGTSNTEAFF	TGTGCCAGCAGTGGCACCGGGACTTCGAACACTGAAGCTTTCTTT
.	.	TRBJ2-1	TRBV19	CASSIGWESDEQFF	TGTGCCAGTAGTATTGGGTGGGAGAGCGATGAGCAGTTCTTC
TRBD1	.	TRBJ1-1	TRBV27	CASSLRTGSTEAFF	TGTGCCAGCAGTTTACGGACAGGGTCCACTGAAGCTTTCTTT
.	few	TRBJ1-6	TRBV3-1	CASSQSWAGGSPLHF	TGTGCCAGCAGCCAAAGTTGGGCAGGCGGATCACCCCTCCACTTT
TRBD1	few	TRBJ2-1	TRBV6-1	CASSERGHTYNEQFF	TGTGCCAGCAGTGAAAGGGGGCACACCTACAATGAGCAGTTCTTC
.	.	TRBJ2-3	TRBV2	CASGRSSGSTDTQYF	TGTGCCAGCGGGCGATCCAGCGGTAGCACAGATACGCAGTATTTT
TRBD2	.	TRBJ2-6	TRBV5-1	CASSPLAAGANVLTF	TGCGCCAGCAGCCCGCTAGCGGCCGGGGCCAACGTCCTGACTTTC
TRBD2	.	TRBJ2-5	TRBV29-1	CSVGGAGGPLPQETQYF	TGCAGCGTTGGGGGAGCGGGAGGGCCCCTTCCCCAAGAGACCCAGTACTTC
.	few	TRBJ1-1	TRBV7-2	CASSLSTRTTEAFF	TGTGCCAGCAGCCTCTCGACTCGGACGACTGAAGCTTTCTTT
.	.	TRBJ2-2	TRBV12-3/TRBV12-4	CAGGAGYNTGELFF	TGTGCCGGTGGAGCAGGGTATAACACCGGGGAGCTGTTTTTT
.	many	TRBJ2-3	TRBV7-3	CASSPRGTDTQYF	TGTGCCAGCAGCCCCCGGGGCACAGATACGCAGTATTTT
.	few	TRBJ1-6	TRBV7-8	CASSLGTANSPLHF	TGTGCCAGCAGCTTAGGGACAGCGAATTCACCCCTCCACTTT
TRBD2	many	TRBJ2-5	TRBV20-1	CSARAGGKSQYF	TGCAGTGCTAGAGCGGGAGGAAAGTCCCAGTACTTC
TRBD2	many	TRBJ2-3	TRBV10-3	CAIRASGTSTDTQYF	TGTGCCATCAGAGCTAGCGGAACTAGCACAGATACGCAGTATTTT
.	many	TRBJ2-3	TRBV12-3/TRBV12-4	CASSLRTTDTDTQYF	TGTGCCAGCAGTTTGAGGACTACCGACACAGATACGCAGTATTTT
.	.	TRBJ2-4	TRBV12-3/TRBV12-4	CASSLAPLTKNIQYF	TGTGCCAGCAGTTTAGCCCCCCTGACCAAAAACATTCAGTACTTC
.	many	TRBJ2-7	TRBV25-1	CASSDPDTFYEQYF	TGTGCCAGCAGTGACCCGGACACCTTCTACGAGCAGTACTTC
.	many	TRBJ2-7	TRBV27	CASSRQRTYEQYF	TGTGCCAGCAGTCGACAGCGAACCTACGAGCAGTACTTC
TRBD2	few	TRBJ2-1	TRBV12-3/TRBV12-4	CASSLGLAGGPSYNEQFF	TGTGCCAGCAGTCTGGGCCTCGCGGGGGGGCCCTCCTACAATGAGCAGTTCTTC
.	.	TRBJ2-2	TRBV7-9	CASSLITTGELFF	TGTGCCAGCAGCCTTATTACCACCGGGGAGCTGTTTTTT
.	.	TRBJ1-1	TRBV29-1	CSVGRGSLNTEAFF	TGCAGCGTTGGGAGAGGGTCGTTGAACACTGAAGCTTTCTTT
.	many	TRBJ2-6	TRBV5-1	CASSLEVGASGANVLTF	TGCGCCAGCAGCTTGGAAGTAGGGGCCTCTGGGGCCAACGTCCTGACTTTC
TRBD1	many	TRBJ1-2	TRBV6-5	CASKETGKDGYTF	TGTGCCAGCAAGGAGACAGGGAAGGACGGCTACACCTTC
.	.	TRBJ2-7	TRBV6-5	CASSPLLGVTYEQYF	TGTGCCAGCAGTCCACTCCTCGGGGTTACCTACGAGCAGTACTTC
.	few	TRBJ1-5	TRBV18	CASSVATNQPQHF	TGTGCCAGCTCAGTGGCAACCAATCAGCCCCAGCATTTT
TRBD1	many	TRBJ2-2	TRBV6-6	CASRDRVGTGELFF	TGTGCCAGCAGAGACAGGGTCGGGACCGGGGAGCTGTTTTTT